What follows are 5 T cell receptor beta chains derived from one specimen sequenced in a study of blood T cell repertoires in COVID-19. Libraries were prepared by immunoSEQ multiplex PCR; TCRdb keeps only in-frame clonotypes and omits some of them. The table has some 100,000 clones, 80% seen once. The sequenced material came from peripheral blood. The origin of the receptors is a human donor in a cohort sampled during active or convalescent COVID-19.

This clone was seen only once. The V call is TRBV18, the J call TRBJ1-6; the D is unclear. Germline V gene sequence: CDR1 KGHSH, CDR2 LQKENI. The V gene lost 3 bases and the J gene lost 7 bases, with 7 bases spanning the gap. The CDR3 has 13 residues. CDR3 protein: CASSPDWNSPLHF. Here the CDR3 DNA reads TGTGCCAGCTCACCCGACTGGAATTCACCCCTCCACTTT.

This clone came up once. This rearrangement joins TRBV4-3 to TRBJ1-3, with a weak D call TRBD1 (5 bases). V lost 0 bases to trimming and J lost 2 bases, with 14 bases between them. The CDR3 runs to 17 residues. Germline V gives CDR1 LGHNA, CDR2 YSLEER. CDR3 nucleotide sequence: TGCGCCAGCAGCCAAGAAGGGTGGGGGGTCCCTGGAAACACCATATATTTT. Translation: CASSQEGWGVPGNTIYF.

The V gene is TRBV10-3, the J gene TRBJ2-5, with a weak D call TRBD1 (5 bases). The CDR3 is 13 amino acids. V was cut by 6 bases and J by 3 bases, with 11 bases left in between. Germline values: CDR1 ENHRY, CDR2 SYGVKD. CDR3 coding DNA: TGTGCCATCAGAGAATCAGGGAAAGAGACCCAGTACTTC. Its protein product is CAIRESGKETQYF.

The J gene is TRBJ1-4, the V gene TRBV28; TRBD1 might be the D (6 bases). The CDR3 is made up of 13 amino acids. Trimming shortened V by 7 bases and J by 12 bases, and 18 bases separated the two germline ends. Germline-derived CDR1 and CDR2 are MDHEN and SYDVKM. The CDR3 region has the DNA TGTGCCAGCACGTTGGGGACAACCGGGGAACTGTTTTTT. Residues: CASTLGTTGELFF.

This rearrangement joins TRBV4-3 to TRBJ2-7, with 10 bases that match TRBD2. With V trimmed by 2 bases and J by 5 bases, 6 bases remained unmatched. The CDR3 has 15 amino acids. The germline V gene encodes CDR1 LGHNA and CDR2 YSLEER. The CDR3 coding sequence is TGCGCCAGCAGCCAATCTAGCGGGGGTATCCACGAGCAGTACTTC. It encodes CASSQSSGGIHEQYF.